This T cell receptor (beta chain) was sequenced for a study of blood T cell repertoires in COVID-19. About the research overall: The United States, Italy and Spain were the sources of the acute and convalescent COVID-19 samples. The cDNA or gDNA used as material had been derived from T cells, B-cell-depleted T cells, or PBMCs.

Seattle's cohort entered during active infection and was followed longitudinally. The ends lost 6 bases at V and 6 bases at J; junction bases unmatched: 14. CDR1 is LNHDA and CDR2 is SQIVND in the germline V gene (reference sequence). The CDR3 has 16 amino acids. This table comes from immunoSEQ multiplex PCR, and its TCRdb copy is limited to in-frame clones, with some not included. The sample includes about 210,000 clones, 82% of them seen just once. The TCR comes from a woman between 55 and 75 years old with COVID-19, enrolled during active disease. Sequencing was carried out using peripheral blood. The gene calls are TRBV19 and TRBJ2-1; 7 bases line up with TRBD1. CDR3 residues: CASSDREPAKFNEQFF. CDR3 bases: TGTGCCAGTAGCGACAGGGAACCTGCGAAATTCAATGAGCAGTTCTTC.